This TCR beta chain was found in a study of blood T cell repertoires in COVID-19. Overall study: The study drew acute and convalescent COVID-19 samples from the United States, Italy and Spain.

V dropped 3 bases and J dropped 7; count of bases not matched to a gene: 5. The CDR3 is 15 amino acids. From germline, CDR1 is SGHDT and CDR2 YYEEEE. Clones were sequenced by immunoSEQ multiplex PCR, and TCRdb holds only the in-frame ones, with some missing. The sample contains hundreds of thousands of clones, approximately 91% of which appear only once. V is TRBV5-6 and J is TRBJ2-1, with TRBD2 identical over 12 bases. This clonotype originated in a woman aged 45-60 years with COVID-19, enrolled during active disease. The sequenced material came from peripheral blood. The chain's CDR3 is CASSSSGGAGNEQFF. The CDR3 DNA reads TGTGCCAGCAGCTCTAGCGGGGGGGCCGGGAATGAGCAGTTCTTC.